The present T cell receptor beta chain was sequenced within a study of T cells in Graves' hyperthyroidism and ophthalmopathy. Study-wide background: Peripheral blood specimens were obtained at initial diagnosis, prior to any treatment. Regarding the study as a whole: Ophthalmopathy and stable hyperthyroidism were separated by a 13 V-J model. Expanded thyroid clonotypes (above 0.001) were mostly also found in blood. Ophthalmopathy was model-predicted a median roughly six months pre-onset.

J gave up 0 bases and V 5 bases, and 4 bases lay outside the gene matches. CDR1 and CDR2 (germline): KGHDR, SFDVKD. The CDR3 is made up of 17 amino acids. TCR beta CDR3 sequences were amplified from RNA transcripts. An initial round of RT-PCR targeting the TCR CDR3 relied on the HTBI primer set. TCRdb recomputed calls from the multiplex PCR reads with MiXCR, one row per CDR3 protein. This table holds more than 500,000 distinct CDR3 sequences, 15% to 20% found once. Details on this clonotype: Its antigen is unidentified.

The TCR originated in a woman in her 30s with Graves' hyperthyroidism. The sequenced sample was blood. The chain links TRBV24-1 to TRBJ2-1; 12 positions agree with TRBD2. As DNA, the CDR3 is TGTGCCACCAGTGGAGCTAGCGGGAGGGACTCCTACAATGAGCAGTTCTTC. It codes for CATSGASGRDSYNEQFF.